This T cell receptor beta chain was observed in a study of blood T cell dynamics during melanoma immunotherapy. Documented time point: pre-treatment baseline. Sampling occurred pretreatment (T0) and at week 3 (W3), after cycle one of checkpoint blockade. Prior systemic cancer therapy, immunosuppressant use and other active malignancies excluded patients. Profiling relied on immunoSEQ multiplex PCR, and the TCRdb table lists in-frame clones only, not all of them. The sample has several thousand clones; around 96% are singletons. This CDR3 spans 17 amino acids. CDR1 LNHDA and CDR2 SQIVND come from the germline V gene (reference sequence). V gave up 4 bases and J gave up 0 bases; unmatched junction bases: 10.

The V gene is TRBV19, the J gene TRBJ2-7; 9 bases map to TRBD1. This sequence originates from a human donor with melanoma. This material consisted of effector memory CD8+ T cells from blood, taken from a patient treated with checkpoint blockade. CDR3 nucleotide sequence: TGTGCCAGTAGTAGAAAGATAGGACAGGGGAGCTCCTACGAGCAGTACTTC. It codes for CASSRKIGQGSSYEQYF.